Shown below are 13 T cell receptor beta chains from a single sample sequenced in a study of T cells after yellow fever vaccination. TCRdb reprocessed the 5' RACE reads with MiXCR, giving one entry per CDR3 protein. This table has 200,000 to 300,000 distinct CDR3 sequences, 13% appearing once. This specimen was CD4+ T cells sorted from PBMCs, taken 45 days after the yellow fever booster vaccination. These receptors all come from a man aged 30-40 years who received the YFV17D yellow fever vaccine.

This clonotype was counted between two and nine times. V and J are TRBV7-9 and TRBJ2-1, with a weak D call TRBD1 (6 bases). CDR3 length: 12 residues. The V gene's germline CDR1 is SEHNR and CDR2 FQNEAQ (reference sequence). V lost 5 bases and J 6 bases, leaving 8 bases between the germline ends. The CDR3 DNA reads TGTGCCAGCAGCGAGGACAGCAATGAGCAGTTCTTC. Its protein product is CASSEDSNEQFF.

This clonotype was picked up a small number of times. The chain combines TRBV28 with TRBJ2-5; D is undetermined. This CDR3 is built from 11 residues. Trimming cost V 7 bases and J 0 bases, with 3 bases left between them. Looked up from germline, CDR1 is MDHEN and CDR2 is SYDVKM. CDR3 region: CASNYQETQYF. The DNA of the CDR3 is TGTGCCAGCAATTACCAAGAGACCCAGTACTTC.

The chain has TRBV20-1 and TRBJ2-7; 11 nucleotides agree with TRBD1. Losses at the gene ends were 5 bases for V and 6 bases for J; bases not matched to a gene: 9. The CDR3 is 14 residues long. Germline CDR1 is DFQATT and CDR2 is SNEGSKA (reference sequence). DNA of the CDR3: TGCAGTGCTGGGACCGGGACAGGGGGGGGCGAGCAGTACTTC. Translated, it gives CSAGTGTGGGEQYF.

V is TRBV7-6 and J is TRBJ2-2; D gene ambiguous. CDR1 is SGHVS, CDR2 FNYEAQ, per germline. V lost 3 bases to trimming and J lost 0 bases, with 23 bases between them. The CDR3 totals 20 residues. CDR3 region: CASSLEPQAGHLANTGELFF. The CDR3 coding sequence is TGTGCCAGCAGCTTGGAACCCCAGGCCGGGCACCTCGCGAACACCGGGGAGCTGTTTTTT.

This clonotype was observed a few times. The chain uses TRBV3-1 and TRBJ2-2; the match to TRBD2 covers 9 bases. Germline V gene sequence: CDR1 LGHDT, CDR2 YNNKEL (reference sequence). The ends lost 0 bases at V and 2 bases at J; junction bases unmatched: 7. The CDR3 length is 18 residues. In DNA form, the CDR3 reads TGTGCCAGCAGCCAAGAAGCAGGACTAGCGCTAAACACCGGGGAGCTGTTTTTT. Translation gives CASSQEAGLALNTGELFF.

The count of this clonotype is one. The chain joins TRBV7-9 to TRBJ2-2; TRBD1 is a possible D gene (6 bases). CDR1 and CDR2 from the germline V gene are SEHNR and FQNEAQ (reference sequence). With 7 bases removed from V and 1 base from J, the gap between germline ends came to 13 bases. The CDR3 length is 15 residues. The CDR3 DNA is TGTGCCAGCAATGTTTTGACAGGGAACACCGGGGAGCTGTTTTTT. It translates to CASNVLTGNTGELFF.

This clonotype has just a few counts. This chain links TRBV5-6 with TRBJ2-7; TRBD1 aligns across 7 bases. The V gene's germline CDR1 is SGHDT and CDR2 YYEEEE. The CDR3 has 14 amino acids. With 2 bases clipped from V and 5 bases from J, the junction kept 7 bases outside the gene matches. In nucleotides, the CDR3 is TGTGCCAGCAGCTTTTGGACAGGAGTCAACGAGCAGTACTTC. Amino acids: CASSFWTGVNEQYF.

Many counts were recorded for this clonotype. The rearrangement uses TRBV12-3 or TRBV12-4 and TRBJ2-1; 11 bases are a match to TRBD2. With 6 bases clipped from V and 0 bases from J, the junction kept 4 bases outside the gene matches. The CDR3 spans 16 residues. Written as DNA, the CDR3 is TGTGCCAGCAGCCGGGGGACTAGCGGCTCCTACAATGAGCAGTTCTTC. Translated: CASSRGTSGSYNEQFF.

A few counts support this clonotype. The genes are TRBV6-2 or TRBV6-3 and TRBJ2-3; D call uncertain. Germline assignment: CDR1 MNHEY and CDR2 SVGEGT. V gave up 8 bases and J gave up 8 bases, with 11 bases separating them. There are 11 residues in the CDR3. In nucleotides, the CDR3 is TGTGCCAGCCTTCTGGCGCGTACGCAGTATTTT. Protein: CASLLARTQYF.

The V call is TRBV12-3 or TRBV12-4, the J call TRBJ2-1; no firm D call. The CDR3 sequence is 15 residues long. The ends were cut back, 6 bases at V and 6 bases at J, with 18 bases in the middle. CDR3 DNA: TGTGCCAGCAGGGCTGGATCACAATACCCCAATGAGCAGTTCTTC. It is translated as CASRAGSQYPNEQFF.

This clonotype showed up just a few times. The chain links TRBV18 to TRBJ2-5; D gene ambiguous. Trimming shortened V by 3 bases and J by 2 bases, and 13 bases separated the two germline ends. The CDR3 consists of 15 residues. Germline V gene lookup returns CDR1 KGHSH and CDR2 LQKENI. The CDR3 bases are TGTGCCAGCTCACCCCCCCTCGGAGCACAAGAGACCCAGTACTTC. Translation: CASSPPLGAQETQYF.

Only a few counts were recorded for this clonotype. The chain recombines TRBV12-3 or TRBV12-4 with TRBJ1-2; a weak D match, TRBD1 (5 bases). The CDR3 spans 14 residues. V shed 3 bases and J shed 4 bases, with 12 bases lying between them. CDR3 DNA sequence: TGTGCCAGCAGTTTCAAGGGGCCTCTCTATGGCTACACCTTC. Its protein product is CASSFKGPLYGYTF.

The chain carries TRBV28 and TRBJ2-7; 7 bases fit TRBD1. The germline gives CDR1 MDHEN, CDR2 SYDVKM. V lost 5 bases and J lost 3; bases outside the gene matches: 13. This CDR3 has 16 amino acids. The CDR3 here is CASSPGQRAFIYEQYF. CDR3 nucleotides: TGTGCCAGCAGTCCGGGACAGAGGGCTTTTATCTACGAGCAGTACTTC.